Listed below are T cell receptor beta chains from one sample, sequenced in a study of regulatory T cells in long-lasting Graves disease. In TCRdb, the multiplex PCR reads were re-called with MiXCR into one record per CDR3 protein. Of hundreds of thousands of distinct CDR3 sequences listed, 20% to 25% are singletons. Sequences were derived from peripheral blood mononuclear cells (PBMCs), sampled when the disease was refractory, from a patient treated with antithyroid drugs. These receptors were collected from a female donor with Graves disease. The CDR3 runs from the conserved cysteine through the conserved F or W. The D gene is left open where the match is weak. The size entry is marked missing in some rows and otherwise reads once, few, many or a size class.

j_call clone_size cdr3_length d_call v_call cdr3_aa cdr3_nt
TRBJ1-1 few 14 NA TRBV5-6 CASSLGAGHTEAFF TGTGCCAGCAGCTTGGGGGCAGGGCACACTGAAGCTTTCTTT
TRBJ2-5 NA 16 NA TRBV10-3 CAISESMGQGKETQYF TGTGCCATCAGTGAGTCGATGGGGCAGGGAAAAGAGACCCAGTACTTC
TRBJ2-7 many 14 NA TRBV11-3 CASSLAFASYEQYF TGTGCCAGCAGCTTAGCTTTCGCCTCCTACGAGCAGTACTTC
TRBJ1-2 few 13 NA TRBV12-3/TRBV12-4 CASSSLQGYGYTF TGTGCCAGCAGTTCCTTACAGGGATATGGCTACACCTTC
TRBJ2-5 NA 17 TRBD2 TRBV30 CAWSVFSGRDLRETQYF TGTGCCTGGAGTGTCTTTAGCGGGAGGGACCTCCGAGAGACCCAGTACTTC
TRBJ1-3 NA 14 NA TRBV30 CAWSITASGNTIYF TGTGCCTGGAGTATAACAGCCTCTGGAAACACCATATATTTT
TRBJ1-2 few 13 TRBD1 TRBV20-1 CSAKGQSNYGYTF TGCAGTGCTAAGGGACAGAGTAACTATGGCTACACCTTC
TRBJ1-2 few 15 NA TRBV30 CAWRGGDTANYGYTF TGTGCCTGGAGGGGTGGAGATACAGCTAACTATGGCTACACCTTC
TRBJ2-7 few 15 TRBD1 TRBV27 CASSQGQEHVTEQYF TGTGCCAGCAGTCAGGGACAGGAACACGTTACAGAGCAGTACTTC
TRBJ1-2 once 16 NA TRBV5-6 CASSLGSTGMNYGYTF TGTGCCAGCAGCTTGGGCTCCACAGGGATGAACTATGGCTACACCTTC
TRBJ2-2 few 16 NA TRBV12-3/TRBV12-4 CASSSKQRTVTGELFF TGTGCCAGCAGCTCGAAACAAAGGACGGTTACCGGGGAGCTGTTTTTT
TRBJ2-2 NA 15 NA TRBV11-2 CASSRPDYSTGELFF TGTGCCAGCAGCCGACCCGACTATAGCACCGGGGAGCTGTTTTTT
TRBJ1-2 many 13 NA TRBV12-3/TRBV12-4 CASTYDRYYGYTF TGTGCCAGCACCTACGACAGATACTATGGCTACACCTTC
TRBJ2-5 many 14 NA TRBV5-6 CASSPTYSKETQYF TGTGCCAGCAGCCCAACGTACTCCAAAGAGACCCAGTACTTC
TRBJ2-7 few 15 TRBD2 TRBV5-5 CASSSIAGGNHEQYF TGTGCCAGCAGCTCCATAGCGGGAGGGAATCACGAGCAGTACTTC
TRBJ2-7 many 13 TRBD1 TRBV28 CASRDRGADEQYF TGTGCCAGCAGAGACAGGGGTGCCGACGAGCAGTACTTC
TRBJ2-2 many 16 NA TRBV7-8 CASSLAWGANTGELFF TGTGCCAGCAGCTTAGCCTGGGGAGCGAACACCGGGGAGCTGTTTTTT
TRBJ2-3 NA 16 NA TRBV12-5 CASGLVDGASTDTQYF TGTGCTAGTGGTTTGGTAGACGGGGCTAGCACAGATACGCAGTATTTT
TRBJ2-7 few 15 TRBD1 TRBV20-1 CSARDPGTGDYEQYF TGCAGTGCTAGAGACCCAGGGACAGGGGATTACGAGCAGTACTTC
TRBJ1-6 NA 12 NA TRBV30 CAWSAPISPLHF TGTGCCTGGAGTGCCCCCATTTCACCCCTCCACTTT
TRBJ2-5 many 15 TRBD2 TRBV27 CASSLFASGEETQYF TGTGCCAGCAGTTTATTCGCTAGCGGGGAAGAGACCCAGTACTTC
TRBJ1-4 many 14 NA TRBV12-5 CASGLVPLERKLFF TGTGCTAGTGGTTTGGTCCCCCTAGAAAGAAAGCTGTTTTTT
TRBJ1-2 many 11 NA TRBV25-1 CARPGAKGYTF TGTGCCAGGCCGGGGGCTAAAGGCTACACCTTC
TRBJ2-5 many 12 NA TRBV18 CASSGTRETQYF TGTGCCAGCTCAGGGACCAGAGAGACCCAGTACTTC
TRBJ2-1 few 14 NA TRBV11-3 CASSYTGTLNEQFF TGTGCCAGCAGCTATACCGGGACTCTCAATGAGCAGTTCTTC
TRBJ1-1 many 13 NA TRBV12-3/TRBV12-4 CAAHENLNTEAFF TGTGCCGCTCACGAGAACTTGAACACTGAAGCTTTCTTT
TRBJ1-5 many 13 NA TRBV12-3/TRBV12-4 CASRGSGGEPQHF TGTGCCAGCAGGGGATCGGGTGGAGAGCCCCAGCATTTT
TRBJ2-6 few 16 NA TRBV2 CASSESSLGGANVLTF TGTGCCAGCAGTGAATCGTCGTTGGGTGGGGCCAACGTCCTGACTTTC
TRBJ2-5 NA 16 NA TRBV5-1 CASSLRLGAGQETQYF TGCGCCAGCAGCTTGCGCCTGGGGGCAGGTCAAGAGACCCAGTACTTC
TRBJ1-1 many 15 TRBD1 TRBV6-5 CASSYSGQMNTEAFF TGTGCCAGCAGTTACTCGGGACAGATGAACACTGAAGCTTTCTTT
TRBJ1-2 many 13 NA TRBV28 CASSLGGMYGYTF TGTGCCAGCAGCCTGGGGGGAATGTATGGCTACACCTTC
TRBJ1-5 many 15 NA TRBV6-1 CASSDAGHSNQPQHF TGTGCCAGCAGTGACGCAGGCCATAGCAATCAGCCCCAGCATTTT
TRBJ1-1 many 13 NA TRBV29-1 CSVEGHPNTEAFF TGCAGCGTTGAGGGACACCCGAACACTGAAGCTTTCTTT
TRBJ2-5 many 15 TRBD1 TRBV28 CASSGAGTGVETQYF TGTGCCAGCAGTGGGGCCGGGACAGGGGTAGAGACCCAGTACTTC
TRBJ2-7 few 18 TRBD1 TRBV7-9 CASSAGWAGQVSSYEQYF TGTGCCAGCAGCGCCGGCTGGGCGGGACAGGTTAGCTCCTACGAGCAGTACTTC
TRBJ1-1 many 14 NA TRBV2 CASSETGSNTEAFF TGTGCCAGCAGTGAAACAGGCTCGAACACTGAAGCTTTCTTT
TRBJ1-2 NA 14 NA TRBV5-1 CASSNALGAYGYTF TGCGCCAGCAGCAACGCCCTTGGGGCTTATGGCTACACCTTC
TRBJ2-5 many 15 NA TRBV11-2 CASSLAGYREETQYF TGTGCCAGCAGCTTGGCGGGGTATAGGGAAGAGACCCAGTACTTC
TRBJ1-2 few 11 NA TRBV4-2 CASSSSGGYTF TGTGCCAGCAGCTCCTCTGGTGGCTACACCTTC
TRBJ2-7 NA 11 NA TRBV20-1 CSASTRDEQYF TGCAGTGCTAGTACCAGGGATGAGCAGTACTTC
TRBJ2-5 many 15 TRBD1 TRBV5-1 CASSYWGTAGETQYF TGCGCCAGCAGCTACTGGGGGACAGCTGGAGAGACCCAGTACTTC
TRBJ2-7 many 15 NA TRBV6-5 CASSYSRGVGNEQYF TGTGCCAGCAGTTACTCGAGGGGGGTGGGCAACGAGCAGTACTTC
TRBJ1-1 few 13 NA TRBV20-1 CSAEGHWNTEAFF TGCAGTGCTGAGGGACATTGGAACACTGAAGCTTTCTTT
TRBJ2-5 NA 14 NA TRBV3-1 CAGSQGSASGTQYF TGTGCCGGCAGCCAAGGGAGCGCGTCGGGGACCCAGTACTTC
TRBJ1-1 many 16 NA TRBV27 CASTSYVHALDTEAFF TGTGCCAGCACCTCCTACGTTCATGCCCTGGACACTGAAGCTTTCTTT
TRBJ1-1 many 13 TRBD1 TRBV29-1 CSVSGQESTEAFF TGCAGCGTCTCAGGACAGGAAAGTACTGAAGCTTTCTTT
TRBJ2-7 NA 14 TRBD2 TRBV7-9 CASSFLAGGYEQYF TGTGCCAGCAGCTTTCTAGCGGGGGGCTACGAGCAGTACTTC
TRBJ1-5 NA 16 NA TRBV7-3 CASSLMSLQADQPQHF TGTGCCAGCAGCTTAATGAGTCTGCAGGCCGATCAGCCCCAGCATTTT
TRBJ2-5 few 15 NA TRBV4-1 CASSQDADDSETQYF TGCGCCAGCAGCCAAGATGCGGACGATTCGGAGACCCAGTACTTC
TRBJ2-5 many 14 TRBD2 TRBV15 CATSGGGVPETQYF TGTGCCACCAGCGGGGGAGGGGTTCCAGAGACCCAGTACTTC
TRBJ2-2 NA 13 NA TRBV19 CASSTRGTGELFF TGTGCCAGTAGTACCCGTGGCACCGGGGAGCTGTTTTTT
TRBJ2-1 NA 14 NA TRBV7-2 CASSGRNQYNEQFF TGTGCCAGCAGCGGCCGGAACCAATACAATGAGCAGTTCTTC
TRBJ2-1 few 15 TRBD2 TRBV7-9 CASSSGLAVYNEQFF TGTGCCAGCAGCTCGGGACTAGCGGTCTACAATGAGCAGTTCTTC
TRBJ1-1 many 16 TRBD1 TRBV27 CASSLNRGIMNTEAFF TGTGCCAGCAGTCTCAACAGGGGTATTATGAACACTGAAGCTTTCTTT